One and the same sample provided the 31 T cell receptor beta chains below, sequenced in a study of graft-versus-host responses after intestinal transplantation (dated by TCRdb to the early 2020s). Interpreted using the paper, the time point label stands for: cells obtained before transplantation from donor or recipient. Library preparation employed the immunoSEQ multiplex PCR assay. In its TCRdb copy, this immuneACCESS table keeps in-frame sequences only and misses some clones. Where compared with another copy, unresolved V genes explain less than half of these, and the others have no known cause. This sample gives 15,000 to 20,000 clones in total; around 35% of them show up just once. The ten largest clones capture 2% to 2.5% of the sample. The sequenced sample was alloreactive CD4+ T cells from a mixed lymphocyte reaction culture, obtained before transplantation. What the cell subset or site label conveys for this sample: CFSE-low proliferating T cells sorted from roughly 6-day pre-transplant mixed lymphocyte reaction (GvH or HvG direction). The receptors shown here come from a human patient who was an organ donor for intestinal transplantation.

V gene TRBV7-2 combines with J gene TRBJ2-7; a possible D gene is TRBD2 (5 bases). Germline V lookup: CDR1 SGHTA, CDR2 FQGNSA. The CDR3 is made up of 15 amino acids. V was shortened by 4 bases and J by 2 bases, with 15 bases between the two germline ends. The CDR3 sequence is CASSSAGGYTYEQYF. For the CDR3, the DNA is TGTGCCAGCAGCTCCGCGGGCGGGTATACCTACGAGCAGTACTTC.

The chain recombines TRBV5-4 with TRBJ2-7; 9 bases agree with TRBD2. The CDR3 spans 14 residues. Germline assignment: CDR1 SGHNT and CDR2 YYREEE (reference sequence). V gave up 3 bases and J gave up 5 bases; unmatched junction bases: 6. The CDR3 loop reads CASSSATSGDEQYF. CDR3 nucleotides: TGTGCCAGCAGCTCCGCGACTAGCGGAGACGAGCAGTACTTC.

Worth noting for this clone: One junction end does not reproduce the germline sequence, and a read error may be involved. This CDR3 is CASREGGPVHYF. DNA of the CDR3: TGTGCCAGCAGGGAGGGAGGGCCAGTTCACTACTTC. This sequence joins TRBV5-8 and TRBJ2-4, with TRBD2 matching 7 bases. This CDR3 contains 12 residues. CDR1 SGHTS and CDR2 YDEGEE come from the germline V gene.

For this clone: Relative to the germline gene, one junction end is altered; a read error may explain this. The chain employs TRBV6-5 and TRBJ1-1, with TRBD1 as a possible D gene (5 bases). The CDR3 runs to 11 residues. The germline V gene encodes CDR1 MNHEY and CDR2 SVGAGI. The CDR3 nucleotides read TGTGCCAGCAGTTCGGACACTGGAGCTTTCTTT. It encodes CASSSDTGAFF.

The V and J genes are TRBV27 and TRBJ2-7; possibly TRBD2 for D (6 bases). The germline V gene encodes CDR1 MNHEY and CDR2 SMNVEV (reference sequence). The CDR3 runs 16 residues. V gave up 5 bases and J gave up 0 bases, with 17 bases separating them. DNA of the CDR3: TGTGCCAGCAGTCCGACGCACCTAGCGAGCTCCTACGAGCAGTACTTC. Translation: CASSPTHLASSYEQYF.

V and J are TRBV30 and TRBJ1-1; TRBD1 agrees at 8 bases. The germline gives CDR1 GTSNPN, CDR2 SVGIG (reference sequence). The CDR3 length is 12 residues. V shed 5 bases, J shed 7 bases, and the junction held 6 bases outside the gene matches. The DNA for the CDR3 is TGTGCCTGGTCTACAGGGGGGATTGAAGCTTTCTTT. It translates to CAWSTGGIEAFF.

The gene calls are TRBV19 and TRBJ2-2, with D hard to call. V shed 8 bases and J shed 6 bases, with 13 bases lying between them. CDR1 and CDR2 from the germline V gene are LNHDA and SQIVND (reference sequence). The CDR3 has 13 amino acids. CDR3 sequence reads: CASSKIEAGELFF. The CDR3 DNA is TGTGCCAGTTCGAAGATAGAGGCCGGGGAGCTGTTTTTT.

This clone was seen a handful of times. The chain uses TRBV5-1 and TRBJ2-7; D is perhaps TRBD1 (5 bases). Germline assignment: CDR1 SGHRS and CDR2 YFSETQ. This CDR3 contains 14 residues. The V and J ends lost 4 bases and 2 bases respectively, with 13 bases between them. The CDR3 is CASSPQTGPYEQYF. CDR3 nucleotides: TGCGCCAGCAGCCCACAAACAGGCCCCTACGAGCAGTACTTC.

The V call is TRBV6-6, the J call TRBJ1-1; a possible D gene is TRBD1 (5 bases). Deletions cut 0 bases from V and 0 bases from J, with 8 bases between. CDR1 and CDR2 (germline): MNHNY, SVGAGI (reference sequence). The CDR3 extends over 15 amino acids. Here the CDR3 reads CASSYSGRMNTEAFF. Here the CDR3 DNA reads TGTGCCAGCAGTTACTCGGGACGGATGAACACTGAAGCTTTCTTT.

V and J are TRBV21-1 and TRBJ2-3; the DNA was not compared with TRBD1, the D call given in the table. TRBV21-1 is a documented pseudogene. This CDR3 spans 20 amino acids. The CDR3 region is CASSPGTGGVCSGEWDTQYF. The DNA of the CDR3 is TGTGCCAGCAGCCCTGGGACAGGGGGCGTCTGTAGCGGGGAGTGGGATACGCAGTATTTT.

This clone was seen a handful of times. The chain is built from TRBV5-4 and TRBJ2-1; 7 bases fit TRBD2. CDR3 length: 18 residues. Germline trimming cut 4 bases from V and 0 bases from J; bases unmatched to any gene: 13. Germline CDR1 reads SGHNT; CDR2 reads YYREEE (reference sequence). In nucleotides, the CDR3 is TGTGCCAGCAGCCGGAACCCATTAGCGGGTAGCTCCTACAATGAGCAGTTCTTC. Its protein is CASSRNPLAGSSYNEQFF.

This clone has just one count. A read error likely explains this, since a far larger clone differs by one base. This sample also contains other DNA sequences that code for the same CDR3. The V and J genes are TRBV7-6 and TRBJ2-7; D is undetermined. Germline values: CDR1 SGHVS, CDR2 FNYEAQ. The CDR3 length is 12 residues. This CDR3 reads CASSPGWGPLRF. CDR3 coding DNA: TGTGCCAGTAGCCCAGGTTGGGGTCCTCTACGGTTC.

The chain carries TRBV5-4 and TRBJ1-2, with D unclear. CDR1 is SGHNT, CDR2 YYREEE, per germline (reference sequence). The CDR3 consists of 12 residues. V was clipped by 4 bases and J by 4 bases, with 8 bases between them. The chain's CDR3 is CASSADSYGYTF. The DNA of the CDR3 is TGTGCCAGCAGCGCGGACTCCTATGGCTACACCTTC.

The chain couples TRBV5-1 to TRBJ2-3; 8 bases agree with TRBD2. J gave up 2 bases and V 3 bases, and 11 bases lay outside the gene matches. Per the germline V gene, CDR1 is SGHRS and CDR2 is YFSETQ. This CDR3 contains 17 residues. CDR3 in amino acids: CASSSARTSLHTDTQYF. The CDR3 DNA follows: TGCGCCAGCAGCTCCGCGCGGACTAGCCTTCACACAGATACGCAGTATTTT.

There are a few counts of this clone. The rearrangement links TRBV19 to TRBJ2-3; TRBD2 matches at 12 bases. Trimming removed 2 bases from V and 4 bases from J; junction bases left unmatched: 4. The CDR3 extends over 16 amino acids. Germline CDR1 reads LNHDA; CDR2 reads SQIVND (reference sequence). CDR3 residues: CASSISLAGGADTQYF. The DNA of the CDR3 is TGTGCCAGTAGTATAAGTCTAGCGGGAGGGGCAGATACGCAGTATTTT.

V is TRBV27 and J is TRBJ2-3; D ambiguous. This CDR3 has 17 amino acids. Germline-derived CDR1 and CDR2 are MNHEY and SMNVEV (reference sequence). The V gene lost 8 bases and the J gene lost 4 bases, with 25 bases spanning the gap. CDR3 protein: CASAIRATPRGADTQYF. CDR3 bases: TGTGCCAGCGCAATCCGGGCCACCCCTCGAGGCGCAGATACGCAGTATTTT.

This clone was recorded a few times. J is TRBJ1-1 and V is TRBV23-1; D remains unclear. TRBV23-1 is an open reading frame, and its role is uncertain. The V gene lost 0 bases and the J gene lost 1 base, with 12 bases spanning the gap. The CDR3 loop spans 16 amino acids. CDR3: CASSQSNWRANTEAFF. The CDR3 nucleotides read TGCGCCAGCAGTCAATCGAATTGGAGGGCGAACACTGAAGCTTTCTTT.

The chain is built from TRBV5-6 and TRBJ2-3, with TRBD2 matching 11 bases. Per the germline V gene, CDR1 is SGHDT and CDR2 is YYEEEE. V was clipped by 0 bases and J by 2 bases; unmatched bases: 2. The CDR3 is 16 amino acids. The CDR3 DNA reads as TGTGCCAGCAGCTTGGGACTAGCGGGGTTCACAGATACGCAGTATTTT. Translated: CASSLGLAGFTDTQYF.

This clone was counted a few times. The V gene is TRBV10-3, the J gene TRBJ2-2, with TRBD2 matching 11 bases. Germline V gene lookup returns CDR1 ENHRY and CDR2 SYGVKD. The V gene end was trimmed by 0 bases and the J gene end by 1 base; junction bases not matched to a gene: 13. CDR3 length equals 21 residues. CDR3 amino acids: CAISESRVRLAGGWNTGELFF. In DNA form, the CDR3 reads TGTGCCATCAGTGAGTCCCGGGTTAGGCTAGCGGGAGGATGGAACACCGGGGAGCTGTTTTTT.

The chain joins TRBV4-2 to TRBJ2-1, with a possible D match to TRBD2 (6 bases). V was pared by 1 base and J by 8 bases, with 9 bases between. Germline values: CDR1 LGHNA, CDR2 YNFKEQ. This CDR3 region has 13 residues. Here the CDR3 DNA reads TGTGCCAGCAGCCAAGCGGGGGTATATGAGCAGTTCTTC. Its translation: CASSQAGVYEQFF.

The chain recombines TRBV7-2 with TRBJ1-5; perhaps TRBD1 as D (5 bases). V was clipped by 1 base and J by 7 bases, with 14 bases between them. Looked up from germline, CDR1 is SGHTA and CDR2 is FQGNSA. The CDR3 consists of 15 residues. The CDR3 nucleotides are TGTGCCAGCAGCTTAGTGGTGGGCCCAGGGCAGCCCCAGCATTTT. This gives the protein CASSLVVGPGQPQHF. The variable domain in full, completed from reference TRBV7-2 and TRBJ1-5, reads GAGVSQSPSNKVTEKGKDVELRCDPISGHTALYWYRQSLGQGLEFLIYFQGNSAPDKSGLPSDRFSAERTGGSVSTLTIQRTQQEDSAVYLCASSLVVGPGQPQHFGDGTRLSIL.

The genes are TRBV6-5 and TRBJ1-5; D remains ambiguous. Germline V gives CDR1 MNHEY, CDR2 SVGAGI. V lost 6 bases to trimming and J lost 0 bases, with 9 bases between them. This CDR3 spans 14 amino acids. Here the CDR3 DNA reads TGTGCCAGCAGAACTACACCTAGCAATCAGCCCCAGCATTTT. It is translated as CASRTTPSNQPQHF.

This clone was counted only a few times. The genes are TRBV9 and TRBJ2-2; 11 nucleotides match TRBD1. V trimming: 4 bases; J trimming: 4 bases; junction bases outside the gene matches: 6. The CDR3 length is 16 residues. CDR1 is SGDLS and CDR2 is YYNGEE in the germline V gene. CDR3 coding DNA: TGTGCCAGCAGCCTCGAGGGACAGGGGGTCACCGGGGAGCTGTTTTTT. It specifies CASSLEGQGVTGELFF.

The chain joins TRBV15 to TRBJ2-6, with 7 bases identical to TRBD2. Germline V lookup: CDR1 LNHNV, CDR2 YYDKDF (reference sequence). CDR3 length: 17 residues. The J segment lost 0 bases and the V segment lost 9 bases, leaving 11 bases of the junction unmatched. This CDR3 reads CATSPGGFFSGANVLTF. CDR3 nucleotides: TGTGCCACTTCTCCGGGAGGTTTTTTCTCTGGGGCCAACGTCCTGACTTTC.

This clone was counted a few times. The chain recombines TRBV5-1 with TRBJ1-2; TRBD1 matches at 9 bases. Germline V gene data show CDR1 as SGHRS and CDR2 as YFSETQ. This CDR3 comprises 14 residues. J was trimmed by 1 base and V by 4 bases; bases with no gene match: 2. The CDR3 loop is CASSGTGSNYGYTF. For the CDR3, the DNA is TGCGCCAGCAGCGGGACAGGGAGTAACTATGGCTACACCTTC.

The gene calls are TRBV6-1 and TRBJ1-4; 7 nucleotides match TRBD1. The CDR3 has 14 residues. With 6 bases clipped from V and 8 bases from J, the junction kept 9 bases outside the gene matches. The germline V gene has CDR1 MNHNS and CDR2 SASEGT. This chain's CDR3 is CASSADRPGEKLFF. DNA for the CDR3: TGTGCCAGCAGCGCGGACAGGCCCGGGGAAAAACTGTTTTTT.

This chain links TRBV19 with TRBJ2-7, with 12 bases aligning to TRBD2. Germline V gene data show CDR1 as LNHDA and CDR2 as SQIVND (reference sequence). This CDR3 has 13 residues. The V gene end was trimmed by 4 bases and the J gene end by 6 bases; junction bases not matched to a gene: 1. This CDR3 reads CASSTSGRAEQYF. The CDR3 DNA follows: TGTGCCAGTAGTACTAGCGGGAGGGCCGAGCAGTACTTC.

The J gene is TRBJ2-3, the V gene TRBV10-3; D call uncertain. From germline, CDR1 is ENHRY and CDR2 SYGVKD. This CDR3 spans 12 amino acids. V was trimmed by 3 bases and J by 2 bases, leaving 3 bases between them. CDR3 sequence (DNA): TGTGCCATCAGTGACTTCACAGATACGCAGTATTTT. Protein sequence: CAISDFTDTQYF.

The CDR3 DNA reads TGTGCCAGTAGTATAGGATGGGATGTCGGAAACACCATATATTTT. As protein: CASSIGWDVGNTIYF. V and J are TRBV19 and TRBJ1-3; D remains unclear. Germline CDR1 is LNHDA and CDR2 is SQIVND (reference sequence). Trimming pared 1 base from V and 4 bases from J, leaving 11 bases between. The CDR3 runs 15 residues.

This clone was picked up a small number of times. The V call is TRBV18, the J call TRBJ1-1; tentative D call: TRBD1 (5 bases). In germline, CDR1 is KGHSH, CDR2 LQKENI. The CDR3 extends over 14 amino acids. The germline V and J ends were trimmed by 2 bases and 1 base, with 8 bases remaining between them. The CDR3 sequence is CASSPNGGNTEAFF. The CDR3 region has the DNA TGTGCCAGCTCACCAAACGGGGGGAACACTGAAGCTTTCTTT.

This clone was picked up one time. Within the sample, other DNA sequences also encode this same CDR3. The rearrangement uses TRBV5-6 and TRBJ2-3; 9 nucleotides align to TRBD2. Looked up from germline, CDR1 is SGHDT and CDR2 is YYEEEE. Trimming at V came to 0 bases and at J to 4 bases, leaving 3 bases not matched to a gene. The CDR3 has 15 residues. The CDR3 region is CASSLGAGGADTQYF. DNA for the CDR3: TGTGCCAGCAGCTTGGGGGCGGGGGGGGCAGATACGCAGTATTTT.